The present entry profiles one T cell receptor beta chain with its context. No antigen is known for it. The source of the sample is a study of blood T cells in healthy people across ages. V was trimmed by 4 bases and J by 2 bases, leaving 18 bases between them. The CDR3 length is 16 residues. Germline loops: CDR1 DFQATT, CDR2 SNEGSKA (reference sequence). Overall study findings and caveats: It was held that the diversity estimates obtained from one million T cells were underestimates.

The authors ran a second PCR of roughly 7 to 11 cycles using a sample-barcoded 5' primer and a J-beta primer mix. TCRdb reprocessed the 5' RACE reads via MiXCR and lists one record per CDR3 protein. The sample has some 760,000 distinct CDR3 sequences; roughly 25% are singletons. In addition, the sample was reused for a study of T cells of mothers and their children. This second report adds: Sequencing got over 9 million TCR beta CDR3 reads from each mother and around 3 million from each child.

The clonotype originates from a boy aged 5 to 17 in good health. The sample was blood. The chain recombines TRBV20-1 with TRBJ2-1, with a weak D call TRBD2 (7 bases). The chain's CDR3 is CSAINLAGATYNEQFF. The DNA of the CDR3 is TGCAGTGCTATAAATTTGGCGGGGGCCACCTACAATGAGCAGTTCTTC.